Shown below are 31 T cell receptor beta chains from a single sample sequenced in a study of cytomegalovirus exposure and HLA in healthy donors. 60 Vbeta and 13 Jbeta primers were used in PCR. Some clones are missing from TCRdb's copy, which holds only in-frame ones; the method was immunoSEQ multiplex PCR. Of about 160,000 clones in the sample, roughly 84% were seen once. The sequencing input was PBMCs. The source is a man younger than 35 in good health and CMV-seronegative.

This chain connects TRBV7-2 to TRBJ1-5, with D possibly matching TRBD1 (6 bases). CDR3 length equals 15 residues. Trimming took 1 base from V and 2 from J, leaving 9 bases between them. Germline lookup yields CDR1 SGHTA and CDR2 FQGNSA. The DNA of the CDR3 is TGTGCCAGCAGCTTAGAAAACAGGGGCAATCAGCCCCAGCATTTT. Its translation is CASSLENRGNQPQHF.

V usage is TRBV7-6 and J usage is TRBJ2-7; D possibly corresponds to TRBD1 (5 bases). CDR3 length: 17 residues. Trimming took 1 base from V and 0 from J, leaving 16 bases between them. Germline V gives CDR1 SGHVS, CDR2 FNYEAQ. In DNA form, the CDR3 reads TGTGCCAGCAGCTTAGGGGGCGGTCAGGGCAGCTCCTACGAGCAGTACTTC. It encodes CASSLGGGQGSSYEQYF.

The chain has TRBV9 and TRBJ1-1; D may be TRBD1 (5 bases). The germline V gene has CDR1 SGDLS and CDR2 YYNGEE. The CDR3 has 13 amino acids. V lost 0 bases to trimming and J lost 4 bases, with 7 bases between them. This CDR3 reads CASSVDQGTEAFF. The CDR3 nucleotides are TGTGCCAGCAGCGTAGATCAGGGCACTGAAGCTTTCTTT.

The chain carries TRBV6-1 and TRBJ2-5; D remains unclear. This CDR3 has 16 amino acids. V dropped 3 bases and J dropped 1 base, with 15 bases sitting between them. Germline V CDR1 and CDR2: MNHNS, SASEGT. CDR3 residues: CASSERRLPPQETQYF. CDR3 coding DNA: TGTGCCAGCAGTGAGAGGAGACTGCCGCCCCAAGAGACCCAGTACTTC.

V is TRBV28 and J is TRBJ2-5, with a possible D match to TRBD2 (6 bases). Germline V gene sequence: CDR1 MDHEN, CDR2 SYDVKM. This CDR3 contains 15 residues. The V and J ends lost 2 bases and 4 bases respectively, with 14 bases between them. In DNA form, the CDR3 reads TGTGCCAGCAGTTTAGGTGGAGGGTACGGAGAGACCCAGTACTTC. Protein product: CASSLGGGYGETQYF. The variable domain in full, completed from reference TRBV28 and TRBJ2-5, reads DVKVTQSSRYLVKRTGEKVFLECVQDMDHENMFWYRQDPGLGLRLIYFSYDVKMKEKGDIPEGYSVSREKKERFSLILESASTNQTSMYLCASSLGGGYGETQYFGPGTRLLVL.

The rearrangement links TRBV2 to TRBJ2-1; no definite D call. The germline V and J ends were trimmed by 1 base and 5 bases, with 9 bases remaining between them. CDR1 and CDR2 (germline): SNHLY, FYNNEI. CDR3 length: 14 residues. This CDR3 is CASSEEELHNEQFF. The CDR3 nucleotides read TGTGCCAGCAGTGAAGAGGAGTTGCACAATGAGCAGTTCTTC. The full variable domain, in which reference TRBV2 and TRBJ2-1 provide the parts outside the CDR3, is EPEVTQTPSHQVTQMGQEVILRCVPISNHLYFYWYRQILGQKVEFLVSFYNNEISEKSEIFDDQFSVERPDGSNFTLKIRSTKLEDSAMYFCASSEEELHNEQFFGPGTRLTVL.

The rearrangement joins TRBV19 to TRBJ2-2; 7 nucleotides line up with TRBD1. CDR1 and CDR2 (germline): LNHDA, SQIVND (reference sequence). There are 13 residues in the CDR3. Losses at the gene ends were 8 bases for V and 6 bases for J; bases not matched to a gene: 6. DNA for the CDR3: TGTGCCAGTGGGAGACAGGGTGCCGGGGAGCTGTTTTTT. It specifies CASGRQGAGELFF.

The V gene is TRBV18, the J gene TRBJ2-1, with 13 bases lining up with TRBD2. The V gene's germline CDR1 is KGHSH and CDR2 LQKENI. CDR3 length: 15 amino acids. V trimming: 6 bases; J trimming: 6 bases; junction bases outside the gene matches: 5. The CDR3 here is CASSRGLAGFNEQFF. The CDR3 DNA sequence: TGTGCCAGCTCTAGGGGACTAGCGGGGTTCAATGAGCAGTTCTTC.

The V gene is TRBV29-1, the J gene TRBJ2-1; 7 bases match TRBD1. The V segment lost 1 base and the J segment 9 bases; nucleotides outside the gene matches: 12. Germline V gene lookup returns CDR1 SQVTM and CDR2 ANQGSEA. This CDR3 contains 15 residues. In DNA, the CDR3 is TGCAGCGTTGAAGGCTGGGGGTTGTCAGGGGGTGAGCAGTTCTTC. This sequence encodes CSVEGWGLSGGEQFF.

The chain joins TRBV25-1 to TRBJ1-2; the D gene is possibly TRBD1 (6 bases). Germline CDR1 MGHDK, CDR2 SYGVNS. Trimming took off 2 bases at V and 10 bases at J, with 8 bases between the two ends. The CDR3 runs 11 residues. In nucleotides, the CDR3 is TGTGCCAGCAGTGAAAAGGGGGTCTACACCTTC. It is translated as CASSEKGVYTF.

The chain employs TRBV7-3 and TRBJ2-2; TRBD1 matches at 7 bases. Per germline, CDR1 SGHTA and CDR2 FQGTGA. J lost 3 bases, V lost 6 bases, and 4 bases had no gene match. The CDR3 runs 14 residues. The CDR3, as DNA: TGTGCCAGCAGTGACAGGGCATACACCGGGGAGCTGTTTTTT. Translation: CASSDRAYTGELFF.

About this clone: Additional DNA sequences in this sample encode the identical CDR3. This chain links TRBV6-4 with TRBJ2-7; D possibly corresponds to TRBD1 (6 bases). Germline V gene sequence: CDR1 MRHNA, CDR2 SNTAGT. The CDR3 runs 16 residues. Trimming removed 2 bases from V and 5 bases from J, with 19 bases in between. CDR3 sequence (DNA): TGTGCCAGCAGTGACCCCGGACAGTCTTCCTCGGACGAGCAGTACTTC. Protein: CASSDPGQSSSDEQYF.

The chain combines TRBV15 with TRBJ1-1; no clear D gene. The CDR3 contains 13 residues. Germline lookup yields CDR1 LNHNV and CDR2 YYDKDF (reference sequence). Trimming removed 5 bases from V and 4 bases from J, with 11 bases in between. The DNA for the CDR3 is TGTGCCACCAGCTTCTCCGACACCACTGAAGCTTTCTTT. Its protein is CATSFSDTTEAFF.

CDR3 DNA: TGTGCCAGCAGGACTCGACAGGGGGCCCGTGCAACTAATGAAAAACTGTTTTTT. Amino acids: CASRTRQGARATNEKLFF. The rearrangement links TRBV6-7 to TRBJ1-4, with 10 nucleotides matching TRBD1. TRBV6-7 is an ORF, with its function uncertain. This CDR3 region has 18 residues. Trimming at V came to 6 bases and at J to 0 bases, leaving 10 bases not matched to a gene.

The chain links TRBV19 to TRBJ1-2; 9 bases agree with TRBD1. The CDR3 covers 13 residues. The junction had 7 bases not matched to a gene; V was cut back by 7 bases and J by 7 bases. Germline CDR1 LNHDA, CDR2 SQIVND (reference sequence). CDR3 residues: CASNFDRGSGYTF. CDR3 sequence (DNA): TGTGCCAGTAACTTCGACAGGGGGAGTGGCTACACCTTC.

This chain links TRBV11-3 with TRBJ2-5, with TRBD1 identical over 7 bases. CDR3 length: 14 residues. Germline values: CDR1 SGHNT, CDR2 YENEEA. J lost 4 bases, V lost 5 bases, and 7 bases had no gene match. In DNA form, the CDR3 reads TGTGCCAGCAGCGCCGGACAGGTTGCAGAGACCCAGTACTTC. As protein: CASSAGQVAETQYF.

About this clone itself: This CDR3 is also generated by other DNA sequences in the sample. V is TRBV5-1 and J is TRBJ2-4; the D gene is possibly TRBD2 (6 bases). The CDR3 totals 16 residues. Germline CDR1 SGHRS, CDR2 YFSETQ. Deletions cut 0 bases from V and 0 bases from J, with 10 bases between. In DNA, the CDR3 is TGCGCCAGCAGCTTGGCCCTGGGACTAGCCAAAAACATTCAGTACTTC. Translation gives CASSLALGLAKNIQYF.

V and J are TRBV14 and TRBJ2-1; the match to TRBD2 covers 9 bases. CDR1 SGHDN and CDR2 FVKESK come from the germline V gene. The CDR3 sequence is 16 residues long. Losses at the gene ends were 0 bases for V and 4 bases for J; bases not matched to a gene: 4. The chain's CDR3 is CASSQDTSGWYNEQFF. The CDR3 nucleotides are TGTGCCAGCAGCCAAGATACTAGCGGGTGGTACAATGAGCAGTTCTTC.

This sequence joins TRBV7-6 and TRBJ2-7, with TRBD2 matching over 13 bases. This CDR3 region has 17 residues. Germline trimming cut 5 bases from V and 2 bases from J; bases unmatched to any gene: 9. Germline loops: CDR1 SGHVS, CDR2 FNYEAQ. DNA for the CDR3: TGTGCCAGCAGCCCTGGACTAGCGGGAGAGGGGGCCTACGAGCAGTACTTC. Protein product: CASSPGLAGEGAYEQYF.

The chain has TRBV19 and TRBJ1-1; D remains ambiguous. V was pared by 3 bases and J by 4 bases, with 12 bases between. CDR1 LNHDA and CDR2 SQIVND come from the germline V gene (reference sequence). There are 14 residues in the CDR3. CDR3 residues: CASSIEAPATEAFF. Written as DNA, the CDR3 is TGTGCCAGTAGTATCGAGGCTCCCGCCACTGAAGCTTTCTTT.

This chain joins TRBV5-6 and TRBJ2-5, with 7 bases fitting TRBD1. The V and J ends lost 0 bases and 5 bases, in that order; junction bases with no gene match: 4. Germline V gives CDR1 SGHDT, CDR2 YYEEEE. This CDR3 contains 14 residues. The CDR3, as DNA: TGTGCCAGCAGCTTGGGTCCACAGGGGGAGACCCAGTACTTC. Its translation: CASSLGPQGETQYF.

Only one count was recorded for this clone. This chain links TRBV5-1 with TRBJ1-4, with a possible D match to TRBD1 (6 bases). CDR3 length equals 17 residues. The V end was cut by 7 bases, the J end by 5 bases, with 24 bases between. In germline, CDR1 is SGHRS, CDR2 YFSETQ. The CDR3 region is CASRPGVGRGGNEKLFF. CDR3 DNA sequence: TGCGCCAGCCGCCCGGGTGTTGGCCGAGGGGGAAATGAAAAACTGTTTTTT.

Turning to this clone: In the same sample, other DNA sequences code for this CDR3. The J gene is TRBJ2-7, the V gene TRBV19; 8 bases are shared with TRBD1. V lost 4 bases and J lost 6; bases outside the gene matches: 5. The CDR3 totals 13 residues. Germline V gives CDR1 LNHDA, CDR2 SQIVND (reference sequence). The CDR3 DNA sequence: TGTGCCAGTAGTAGTGGACAGGGTGCCGAGCAGTACTTC. Its protein is CASSSGQGAEQYF.

The rearrangement uses TRBV4-1 and TRBJ2-1; D is possibly TRBD2 (6 bases). Germline V gives CDR1 MGHRA, CDR2 YSYEKL. The CDR3 sequence is 15 residues long. Trimming shortened V by 4 bases and J by 2 bases, and 12 bases separated the two germline ends. CDR3 region: CASSRLGATYNEQFF. The CDR3 nucleotides read TGCGCCAGCAGCCGACTAGGAGCAACCTACAATGAGCAGTTCTTC.

This clone has a single count. The rearrangement joins TRBV28 to TRBJ2-3, with 7 bases fitting TRBD1. The germline V gene encodes CDR1 MDHEN and CDR2 SYDVKM. The length of the CDR3 is 15 residues. V was clipped by 10 bases and J by 6 bases; unmatched bases: 16. CDR3 nucleotide sequence: TGTGCCACTCAAACAGGGGCCCGCCGCGTGGATACGCAGTATTTT. Translation: CATQTGARRVDTQYF.

The J gene is TRBJ1-3, the V gene TRBV5-1; tentative D call: TRBD1 (5 bases). Trimming cost V 0 bases and J 4 bases, with 8 bases left between them. Germline V gives CDR1 SGHRS, CDR2 YFSETQ. The CDR3 totals 14 residues. CDR3 bases: TGCGCCAGCAGCTTGGGGGGCCAGGGAAACACCATATATTTT. As protein: CASSLGGQGNTIYF.

The chain combines TRBV28 with TRBJ1-2; no firm D call. Germline loops: CDR1 MDHEN, CDR2 SYDVKM. The CDR3 has 14 amino acids. Deletions cut 6 bases from V and 0 bases from J, with 11 bases between. CDR3: CASSLPYSNYGYTF. The CDR3 DNA reads TGTGCCAGCAGCCTTCCGTATTCTAACTATGGCTACACCTTC.

The chain has TRBV5-4 and TRBJ2-5; a weak D match, TRBD1 (6 bases). In germline, CDR1 is SGHNT, CDR2 YYREEE (reference sequence). This CDR3 comprises 13 residues. The V end lost 6 bases, the J end lost 0 bases, and 9 bases lay between the germline ends. Written as DNA, the CDR3 is TGTGCCAGCACCGACAGGAACCAAGAGACCCAGTACTTC. This encodes CASTDRNQETQYF.

This clone was seen just once. V and J are TRBV9 and TRBJ2-1; TRBD2 matches at 8 bases. With V trimmed by 4 bases and J by 5 bases, 11 bases remained unmatched. The V gene's germline CDR1 is SGDLS and CDR2 YYNGEE. The CDR3 extends over 16 amino acids. The CDR3 DNA reads TGTGCCAGCAGCCGGTCCCCCCTAGCGGGTAACAATGAGCAGTTCTTC. Translating it yields CASSRSPLAGNNEQFF. Full variable domain (remainder filled in from reference TRBV9 and TRBJ2-1): DSGVTQTPKHLITATGQRVTLRCSPRSGDLSVYWYQQSLDQGLQFLIQYYNGEERAKGNILERFSAQQFPDLHSELNLSSLELGDSALYFCASSRSPLAGNNEQFFGPGTRLTVL.

The rearrangement joins TRBV5-4 to TRBJ1-2; no firm D call. V lost 2 bases to trimming and J lost 4 bases, with 9 bases between them. Germline CDR1 SGHNT, CDR2 YYREEE (reference sequence). This CDR3 is built from 13 residues. CDR3 in DNA: TGTGCCAGCAGCTTCGCTGGGAGCTATGGCTACACCTTC. Protein: CASSFAGSYGYTF.

V and J are TRBV25-1 and TRBJ2-5; unclear D gene. The V end lost 3 bases, the J end lost 0 bases, and 5 bases lay between the germline ends. The CDR3 runs 13 residues. CDR1 is MGHDK, CDR2 SYGVNS, per germline. The DNA of the CDR3 is TGTGCCAGCAGTGACAGGAACCAAGAGACCCAGTACTTC. Translation: CASSDRNQETQYF.